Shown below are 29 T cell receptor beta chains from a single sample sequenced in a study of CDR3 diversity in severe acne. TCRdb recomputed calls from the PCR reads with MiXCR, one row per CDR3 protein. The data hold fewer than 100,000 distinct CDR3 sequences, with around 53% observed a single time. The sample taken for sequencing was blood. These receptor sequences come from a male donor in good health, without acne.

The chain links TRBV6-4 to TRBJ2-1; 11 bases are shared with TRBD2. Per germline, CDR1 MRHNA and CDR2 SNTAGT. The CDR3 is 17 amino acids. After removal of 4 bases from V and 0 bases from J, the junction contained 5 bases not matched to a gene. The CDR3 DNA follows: TGTGCCAGCAGTGGCGGGACTAGCGGAAGCTCCTACAATGAGCAGTTCTTC. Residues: CASSGGTSGSSYNEQFF.

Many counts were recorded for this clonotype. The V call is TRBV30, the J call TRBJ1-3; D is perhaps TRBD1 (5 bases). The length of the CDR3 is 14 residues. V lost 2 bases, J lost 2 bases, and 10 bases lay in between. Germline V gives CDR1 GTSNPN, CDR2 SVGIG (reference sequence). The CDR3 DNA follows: TGTGCCTGGAGTCGGGGGGAAACTGGAAACACCATATATTTT. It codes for CAWSRGETGNTIYF.

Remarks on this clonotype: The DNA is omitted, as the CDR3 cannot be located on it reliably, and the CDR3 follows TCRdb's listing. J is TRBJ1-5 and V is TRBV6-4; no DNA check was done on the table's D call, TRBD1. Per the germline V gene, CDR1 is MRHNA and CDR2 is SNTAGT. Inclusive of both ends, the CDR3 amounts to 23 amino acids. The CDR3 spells CASSDFSRGNLLRAVLRAGHQHF.

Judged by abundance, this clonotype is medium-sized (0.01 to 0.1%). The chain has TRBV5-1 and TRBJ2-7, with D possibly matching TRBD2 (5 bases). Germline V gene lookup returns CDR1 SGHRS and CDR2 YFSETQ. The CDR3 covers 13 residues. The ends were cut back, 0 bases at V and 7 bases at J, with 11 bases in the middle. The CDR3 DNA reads TGCGCCAGCAGCTTGGCCGGCGGGCTTGAGCAGTACTTC. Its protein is CASSLAGGLEQYF.

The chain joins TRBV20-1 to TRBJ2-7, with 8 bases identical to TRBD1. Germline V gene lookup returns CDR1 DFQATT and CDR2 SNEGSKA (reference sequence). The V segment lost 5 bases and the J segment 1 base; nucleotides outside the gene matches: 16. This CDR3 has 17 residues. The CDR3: CSAGGASRGRRSYEQYF. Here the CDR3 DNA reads TGCAGTGCTGGCGGGGCATCCAGGGGGCGCCGGTCCTACGAGCAGTACTTC.

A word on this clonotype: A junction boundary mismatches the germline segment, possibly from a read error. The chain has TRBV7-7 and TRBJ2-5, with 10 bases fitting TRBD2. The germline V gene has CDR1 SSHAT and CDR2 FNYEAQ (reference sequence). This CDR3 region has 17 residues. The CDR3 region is CASSPPWGAGGPVTQYF. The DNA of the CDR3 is TGTGCTAGCAGCCCCCCCTGGGGAGCGGGGGGGCCAGTTACCCAGTACTTC.

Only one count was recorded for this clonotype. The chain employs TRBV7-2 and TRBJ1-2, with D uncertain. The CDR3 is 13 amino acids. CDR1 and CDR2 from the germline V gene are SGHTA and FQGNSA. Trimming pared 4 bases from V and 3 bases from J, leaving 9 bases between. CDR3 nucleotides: TGTGCCAGCAGCTCTAGCGGGGACTATGGCTACACCTTC. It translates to CASSSSGDYGYTF.

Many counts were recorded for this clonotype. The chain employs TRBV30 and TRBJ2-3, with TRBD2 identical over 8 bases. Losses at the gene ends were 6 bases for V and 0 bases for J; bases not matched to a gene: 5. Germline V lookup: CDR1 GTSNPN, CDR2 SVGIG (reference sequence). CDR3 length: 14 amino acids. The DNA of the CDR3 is TGTGCCTGCCCCGGCGGGGGGAGCACAGATACGCAGTATTTT. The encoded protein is CACPGGGSTDTQYF.

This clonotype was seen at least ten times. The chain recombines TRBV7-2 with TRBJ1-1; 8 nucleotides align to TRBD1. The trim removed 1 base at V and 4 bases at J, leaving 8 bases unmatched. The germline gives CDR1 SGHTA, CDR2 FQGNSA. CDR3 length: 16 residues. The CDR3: CASSLVPQGAGTEAFF. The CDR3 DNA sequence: TGTGCCAGCAGCTTAGTCCCGCAGGGGGCAGGCACTGAAGCTTTCTTT.

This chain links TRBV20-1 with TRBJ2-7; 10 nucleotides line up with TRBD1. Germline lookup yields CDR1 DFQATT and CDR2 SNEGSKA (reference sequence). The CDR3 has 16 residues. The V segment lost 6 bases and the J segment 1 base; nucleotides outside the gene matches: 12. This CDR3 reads CSATSAGTGVSYEQYF. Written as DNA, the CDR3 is TGCAGTGCCACCTCCGCAGGGACAGGGGTATCCTACGAGCAGTACTTC.

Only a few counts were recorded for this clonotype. The CDR3 spells CATSEKQTGSYEQYF. The CDR3 DNA follows: TGTGCCACCAGTGAGAAACAGACGGGCTCCTACGAGCAGTACTTC. V usage is TRBV24-1 and J usage is TRBJ2-7, with D uncertain. In germline, CDR1 is KGHDR, CDR2 SFDVKD. The germline V and J ends were trimmed by 4 bases and 0 bases, with 12 bases remaining between them. The CDR3 extends over 15 amino acids.

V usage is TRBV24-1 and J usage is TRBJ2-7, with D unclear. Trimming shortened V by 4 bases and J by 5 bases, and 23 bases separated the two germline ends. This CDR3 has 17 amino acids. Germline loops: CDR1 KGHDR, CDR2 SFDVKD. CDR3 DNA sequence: TGTGCCACCAGTGACCGCCAGATTCAAGGAAGGTTGGACGAGCAGTACTTC. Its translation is CATSDRQIQGRLDEQYF.

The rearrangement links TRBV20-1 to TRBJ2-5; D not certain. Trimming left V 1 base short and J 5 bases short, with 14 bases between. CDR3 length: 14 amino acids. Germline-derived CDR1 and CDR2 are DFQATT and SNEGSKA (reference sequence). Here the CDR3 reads CSARVLGSGETQYF. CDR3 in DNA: TGCAGTGCTAGAGTTCTCGGGTCAGGCGAGACCCAGTACTTC.

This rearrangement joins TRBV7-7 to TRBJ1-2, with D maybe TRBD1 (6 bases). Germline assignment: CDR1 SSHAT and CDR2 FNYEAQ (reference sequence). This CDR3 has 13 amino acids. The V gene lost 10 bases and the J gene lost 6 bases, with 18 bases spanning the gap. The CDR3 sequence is CATAGGGGNGYTF. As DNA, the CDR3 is TGTGCCACCGCGGGGGGGGGCGGAAATGGCTACACCTTC.

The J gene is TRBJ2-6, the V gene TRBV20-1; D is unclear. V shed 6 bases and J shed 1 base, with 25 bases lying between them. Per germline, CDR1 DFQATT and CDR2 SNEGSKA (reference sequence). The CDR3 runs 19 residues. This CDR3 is CSAQFPNARGSSGANVLTF. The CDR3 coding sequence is TGCAGTGCACAATTCCCCAACGCGCGCGGCTCGTCTGGGGCCAACGTCCTGACTTTC.

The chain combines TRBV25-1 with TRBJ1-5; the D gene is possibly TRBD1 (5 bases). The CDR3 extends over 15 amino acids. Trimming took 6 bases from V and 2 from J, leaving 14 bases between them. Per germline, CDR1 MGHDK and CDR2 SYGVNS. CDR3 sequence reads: CASSTRQSRNQPQHF. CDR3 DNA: TGTGCCAGCAGCACACGACAGAGCCGCAATCAGCCCCAGCATTTT.

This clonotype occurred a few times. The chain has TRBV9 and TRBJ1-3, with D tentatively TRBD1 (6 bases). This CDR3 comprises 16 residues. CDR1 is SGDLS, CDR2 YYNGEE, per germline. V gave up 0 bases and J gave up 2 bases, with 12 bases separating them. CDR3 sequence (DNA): TGTGCCAGCAGCGTAGCGGAGGGGGAAACTGGAAACACCATATATTTT. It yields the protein CASSVAEGETGNTIYF. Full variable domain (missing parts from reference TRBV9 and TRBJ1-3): DSGVTQTPKHLITATGQRVTLRCSPRSGDLSVYWYQQSLDQGLQFLIQYYNGEERAKGNILERFSAQQFPDLHSELNLSSLELGDSALYFCASSVAEGETGNTIYFGEGSWLTVV.

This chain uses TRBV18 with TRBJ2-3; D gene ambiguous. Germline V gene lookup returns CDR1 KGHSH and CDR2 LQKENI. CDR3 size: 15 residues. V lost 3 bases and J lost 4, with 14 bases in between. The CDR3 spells CASSPYSSFSDTQYF. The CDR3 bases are TGTGCCAGCTCACCTTACAGCAGCTTTTCAGATACGCAGTATTTT.

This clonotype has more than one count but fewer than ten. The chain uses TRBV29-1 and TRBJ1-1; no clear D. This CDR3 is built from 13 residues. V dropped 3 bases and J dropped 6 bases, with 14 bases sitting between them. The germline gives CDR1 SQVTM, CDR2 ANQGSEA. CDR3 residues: CSVDRVVGAEAFF. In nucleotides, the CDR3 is TGCAGCGTTGACCGGGTGGTTGGAGCTGAAGCTTTCTTT.

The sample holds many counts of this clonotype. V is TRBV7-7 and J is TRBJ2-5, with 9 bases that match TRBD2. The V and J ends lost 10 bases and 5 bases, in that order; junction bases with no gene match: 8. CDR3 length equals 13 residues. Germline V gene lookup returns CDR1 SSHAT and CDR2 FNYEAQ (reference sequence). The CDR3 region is CATAGGGVETQYF. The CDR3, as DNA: TGTGCCACCGCGGGGGGGGGGGTGGAGACCCAGTACTTC.

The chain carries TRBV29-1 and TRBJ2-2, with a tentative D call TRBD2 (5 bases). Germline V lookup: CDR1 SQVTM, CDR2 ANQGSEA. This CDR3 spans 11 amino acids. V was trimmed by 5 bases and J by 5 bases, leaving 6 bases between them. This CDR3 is CSVTGTGELFF. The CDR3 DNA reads TGCAGCGTTACGGGGACCGGGGAGCTGTTTTTT.

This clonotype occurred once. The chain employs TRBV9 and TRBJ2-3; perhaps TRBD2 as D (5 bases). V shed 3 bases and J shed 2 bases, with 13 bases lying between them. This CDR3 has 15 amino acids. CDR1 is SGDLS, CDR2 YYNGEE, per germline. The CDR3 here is CASSEQDFYTDTQYF. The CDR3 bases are TGTGCCAGCAGCGAGCAGGACTTCTACACAGATACGCAGTATTTT.

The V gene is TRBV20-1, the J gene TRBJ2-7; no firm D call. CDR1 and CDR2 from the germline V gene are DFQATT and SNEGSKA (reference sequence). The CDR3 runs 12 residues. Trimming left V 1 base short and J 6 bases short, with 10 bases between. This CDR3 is CSARAPGREQYF. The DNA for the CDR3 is TGCAGTGCTAGAGCCCCGGGTCGCGAGCAGTACTTC.

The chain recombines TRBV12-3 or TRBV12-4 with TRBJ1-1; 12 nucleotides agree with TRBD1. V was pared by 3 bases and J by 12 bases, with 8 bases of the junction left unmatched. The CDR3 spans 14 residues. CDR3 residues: CASSFSGTGGKTFF. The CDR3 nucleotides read TGTGCCAGCAGTTTTTCCGGGACAGGGGGCAAAACTTTCTTT.

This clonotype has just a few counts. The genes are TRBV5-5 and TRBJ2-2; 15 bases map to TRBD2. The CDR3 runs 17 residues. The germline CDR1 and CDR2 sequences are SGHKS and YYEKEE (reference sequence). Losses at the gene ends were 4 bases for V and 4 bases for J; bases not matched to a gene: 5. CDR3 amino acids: CASSPGLAGGVTGELFF. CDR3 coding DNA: TGTGCCAGCAGCCCGGGACTAGCGGGAGGAGTCACCGGGGAGCTGTTTTTT.

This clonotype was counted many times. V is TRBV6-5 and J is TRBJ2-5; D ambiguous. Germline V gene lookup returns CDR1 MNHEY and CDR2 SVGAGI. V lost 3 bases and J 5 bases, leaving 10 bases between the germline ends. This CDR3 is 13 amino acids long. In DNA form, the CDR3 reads TGTGCCAGCAGTTATTTTATTAGTGAGACCCAGTACTTC. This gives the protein CASSYFISETQYF.

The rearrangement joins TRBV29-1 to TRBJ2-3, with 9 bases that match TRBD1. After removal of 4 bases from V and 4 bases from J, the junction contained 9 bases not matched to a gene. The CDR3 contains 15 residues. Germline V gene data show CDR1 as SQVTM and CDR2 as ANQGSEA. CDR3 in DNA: TGCAGCGTTGCGGACAGGGGAGGGGGCTCAGATACGCAGTATTTT. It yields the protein CSVADRGGGSDTQYF.

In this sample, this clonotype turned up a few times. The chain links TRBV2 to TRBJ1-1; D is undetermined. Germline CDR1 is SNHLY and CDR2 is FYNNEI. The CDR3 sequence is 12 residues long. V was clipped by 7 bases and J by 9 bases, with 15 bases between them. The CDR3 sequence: CASTGESDKAFF. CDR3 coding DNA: TGTGCCAGCACCGGAGAGTCGGATAAAGCTTTCTTT.

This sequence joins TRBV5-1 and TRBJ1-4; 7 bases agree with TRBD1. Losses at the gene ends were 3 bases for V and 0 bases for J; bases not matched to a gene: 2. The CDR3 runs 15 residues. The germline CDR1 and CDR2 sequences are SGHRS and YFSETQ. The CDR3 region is CASSSTGATNEKLFF. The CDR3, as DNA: TGCGCCAGCAGCTCAACAGGGGCAACTAATGAAAAACTGTTTTTT.